This TCR beta chain originates from a study of cytotoxic CD8 clonotypes in ibrutinib-treated CLL. Regarding the study as a whole: Rising at ibrutinib response, clonality subsequently fell back toward baseline at progression. Public clonotypes were uncommon and contracted or stayed stable on treatment.

This CDR3 is 13 amino acids long. J was trimmed by 3 bases and V by 11 bases; bases with no gene match: 6. In germline, CDR1 is SNHLY, CDR2 FYNNEI. Concerning this clone: Its antigen remains unknown.

Clones were read by immunoSEQ multiplex PCR, and TCRdb kept only the in-frame ones, dropping some. The sample holds approximately 97,000 clones, about 74% seen once. This TCR came from a human donor with chronic lymphocytic leukemia. The chain links TRBV2 to TRBJ2-1; TRBD2 matches 8 bases. This sample comprised PBMCs, obtained after 24 months of ibrutinib treatment. The CDR3 spells CAGRGGHYNEQFF. The CDR3 region has the DNA TGTGCCGGTCGGGGGGGCCACTACAATGAGCAGTTCTTC.